The 31 T cell receptor beta chains given below trace back to one sample, sequenced in a study of cytomegalovirus exposure and HLA in healthy donors. Amplification used 60 Vbeta primers and 13 Jbeta primers. TCRdb keeps only in-frame clones here, not all; method: immunoSEQ multiplex PCR. The sample contains roughly 88,000 clones, around 80% of which appear only once. The sequenced sample was PBMCs. The source of these receptors is a young man in good health and CMV-seropositive.

The chain uses TRBV2 and TRBJ1-2; 11 nucleotides match TRBD1. Germline V CDR1 and CDR2: SNHLY, FYNNEI. CDR3 length equals 16 residues. Trimming at V came to 5 bases and at J to 4 bases, leaving 9 bases not matched to a gene. CDR3 DNA sequence: TGTGCCAGCAGTCCAGGACAGGGGGCTGTAAGCTATGGCTACACCTTC. It encodes CASSPGQGAVSYGYTF. The full variable domain, with the rest looked up from reference TRBV2 and TRBJ1-2, is EPEVTQTPSHQVTQMGQEVILRCVPISNHLYFYWYRQILGQKVEFLVSFYNNEISEKSEIFDDQFSVERPDGSNFTLKIRSTKLEDSAMYFCASSPGQGAVSYGYTFGSGTRLTVV.

The chain has TRBV5-3 and TRBJ2-7; D not certain. TRBV5-3 is an open reading frame, and its role is uncertain. The CDR3 extends over 13 amino acids. V lost 1 base and J 6 bases, leaving 11 bases between the germline ends. The DNA for the CDR3 is TGTGCCAGAAGCTTGAACGCTAACGGCGAGCAGTACTTC. Amino acids: CARSLNANGEQYF.

The chain uses TRBV11-2 and TRBJ2-3, with 8 bases that match TRBD2. The length of the CDR3 is 15 residues. J was trimmed by 3 bases and V by 8 bases; bases with no gene match: 10. The germline gives CDR1 SGHAT, CDR2 FQNNGV. The CDR3 bases are TGTGCCAGCTTGCGGCGGGGGGTGGGAACAGATACGCAGTATTTT. Encoded protein: CASLRRGVGTDTQYF.

In this sample, this clone turned up a few times. This chain links TRBV4-1 with TRBJ1-5; D gene ambiguous. Trimming pared 4 bases from V and 0 bases from J, leaving 10 bases between. Germline V gene data show CDR1 as MGHRA and CDR2 as YSYEKL. The CDR3 extends over 15 amino acids. For the CDR3, the DNA is TGCGCCAGCAGCCGCGGACTGAATAGCAATCAGCCCCAGCATTTT. This encodes CASSRGLNSNQPQHF.

J is TRBJ2-2 and V is TRBV7-9, with D possibly being TRBD2 (6 bases). The V gene lost 1 base and the J gene lost 4 bases, with 13 bases spanning the gap. The germline V gene has CDR1 SEHNR and CDR2 FQNEAQ (reference sequence). There are 16 residues in the CDR3. Here the CDR3 DNA reads TGTGCCAGCAGCTTAGGGCAAGGCGGGGCCACCGGGGAGCTGTTTTTT. Translation gives CASSLGQGGATGELFF.

The rearrangement joins TRBV29-1 to TRBJ2-4, with 11 bases aligning to TRBD1. Germline V gene data show CDR1 as SQVTM and CDR2 as ANQGSEA. The CDR3 has 15 amino acids. Losses at the gene ends were 6 bases for V and 5 bases for J; bases not matched to a gene: 9. Here the CDR3 reads CSVTGQGAFQNIQYF. The CDR3 bases are TGCAGCGTGACCGGACAGGGGGCGTTTCAAAACATTCAGTACTTC.

The V gene is TRBV25-1, the J gene TRBJ1-6; D gene ambiguous. Germline V gene data show CDR1 as MGHDK and CDR2 as SYGVNS. The CDR3 contains 14 residues. V was pared by 5 bases and J by 5 bases, with 10 bases between. CDR3 amino acids: CASSSRAHNSPLHF. In DNA, the CDR3 is TGTGCCAGCAGTTCCCGAGCCCATAATTCACCCCTCCACTTT.

The V and J genes are TRBV9 and TRBJ2-3; 7 nucleotides align to TRBD2. With 2 bases clipped from V and 6 bases from J, the junction kept 9 bases outside the gene matches. Germline CDR1 and CDR2: SGDLS and YYNGEE. This CDR3 spans 15 amino acids. This CDR3 is CASSVGGSGADTQYF. CDR3 DNA: TGTGCCAGCAGCGTGGGCGGGAGCGGGGCGGATACGCAGTATTTT.

This chain uses TRBV7-2 with TRBJ2-7; 9 nucleotides match TRBD1. The CDR3 is 16 residues long. Germline values: CDR1 SGHTA, CDR2 FQGNSA. With V trimmed by 2 bases and J by 2 bases, 7 bases remained unmatched. CDR3 nucleotide sequence: TGTGCCAGCAGCTTACGAACAGGGGGCTCGACCTACGAGCAGTACTTC. Protein sequence: CASSLRTGGSTYEQYF.

V usage is TRBV5-6 and J usage is TRBJ1-5, with a tentative D call TRBD1 (5 bases). Looked up from germline, CDR1 is SGHDT and CDR2 is YYEEEE. Trimming pared 4 bases from V and 1 base from J, leaving 21 bases between. This CDR3 spans 18 amino acids. The CDR3: CASSPGGWGDLSNQPQHF. CDR3 coding DNA: TGTGCCAGCAGCCCCGGCGGCTGGGGGGATTTGAGCAATCAGCCCCAGCATTTT.

This clone was observed a few times. The chain links TRBV29-1 to TRBJ2-7; a possible D gene is TRBD1 (5 bases). Deletions cut 8 bases from V and 3 bases from J, with 14 bases between. There are 12 residues in the CDR3. Germline CDR1 is SQVTM and CDR2 is ANQGSEA. The CDR3 DNA reads TGCAGCTCCTTGGGGCTGGGCTACGAGCAGTACTTC. Translating gives CSSLGLGYEQYF.

The gene calls are TRBV2 and TRBJ1-2; the D is unclear. There are 13 residues in the CDR3. Germline V gene lookup returns CDR1 SNHLY and CDR2 FYNNEI. The V and J ends lost 1 base and 4 bases respectively, with 7 bases between them. The CDR3 here is CASSEGLLYGYTF. The CDR3 nucleotides are TGTGCCAGCAGTGAAGGACTCCTCTATGGCTACACCTTC.

The rearrangement links TRBV6-5 to TRBJ2-1; 8 bases map to TRBD1. Losses at the gene ends were 7 bases for V and 7 bases for J; bases not matched to a gene: 6. Germline V CDR1 and CDR2: MNHEY, SVGAGI. The CDR3 spans 13 residues. CDR3 protein: CASTGGARNEQFF. The CDR3 DNA follows: TGTGCCAGCACAGGGGGCGCGAGGAATGAGCAGTTCTTC.

The genes are TRBV30 and TRBJ1-1; perhaps TRBD1 as D (5 bases). Per germline, CDR1 GTSNPN and CDR2 SVGIG (reference sequence). The CDR3 loop spans 16 amino acids. V gave up 0 bases and J gave up 0 bases, with 14 bases separating them. CDR3 in DNA: TGTGCCTGGAGTGTATTAGTGGGGCAGATGAACACTGAAGCTTTCTTT. This encodes CAWSVLVGQMNTEAFF.

The chain is built from TRBV5-8 and TRBJ2-6, with D tentatively TRBD1 (6 bases). The ends were cut back, 4 bases at V and 4 bases at J, with 12 bases in the middle. Germline V gene lookup returns CDR1 SGHTS and CDR2 YDEGEE. This CDR3 spans 15 amino acids. Here the CDR3 reads CASSKGQTGANVLTF. The CDR3 DNA reads as TGTGCCAGCAGCAAAGGACAGACCGGGGCCAACGTCCTGACTTTC.

V is TRBV15 and J is TRBJ2-3, with D possibly TRBD2 on 5 matching bases. The CDR3 length is 15 residues. CDR1 LNHNV and CDR2 YYDKDF come from the germline V gene (reference sequence). V dropped 4 bases and J dropped 2 bases, with 13 bases sitting between them. This CDR3 is CATSKRTALTDTQYF. CDR3 coding DNA: TGTGCCACCAGCAAACGGACTGCTCTCACAGATACGCAGTATTTT.

The sample holds a few counts of this clone. The chain has TRBV6-6 and TRBJ1-2, with D hard to call. With 2 bases removed from V and 8 bases from J, the gap between germline ends came to 6 bases. The V gene's germline CDR1 is MNHNY and CDR2 SVGAGI (reference sequence). This CDR3 spans 11 amino acids. CDR3 sequence (DNA): TGTGCCAGCAGTTACCCGGGGGGCTACACCTTC. It codes for CASSYPGGYTF.

In its sample, this clone was seen a few times. The gene calls are TRBV7-9 and TRBJ1-3, with 7 positions matching TRBD1. Germline values: CDR1 SEHNR, CDR2 FQNEAQ (reference sequence). The CDR3 runs 14 residues. With 2 bases clipped from V and 8 bases from J, the junction kept 6 bases outside the gene matches. CDR3 bases: TGTGCCAGCAGCTTAATCGGCCAGGGGGACACCATATATTTT. Its protein product is CASSLIGQGDTIYF.

This chain joins TRBV27 and TRBJ1-1, with 7 bases fitting TRBD1. Unmatched junction bases numbered 1, after V lost 6 bases and J lost 3 bases. The CDR3 consists of 12 residues. The germline gives CDR1 MNHEY, CDR2 SMNVEV (reference sequence). CDR3 residues: CASRDRHTEAFF. The CDR3 nucleotides read TGTGCCAGCAGGGACAGGCACACTGAAGCTTTCTTT.

This clone was picked up a small number of times. The chain joins TRBV5-4 to TRBJ2-1, with a possible D match to TRBD2 (5 bases). The CDR3 is 14 residues long. Germline lookup yields CDR1 SGHNT and CDR2 YYREEE (reference sequence). V was shortened by 3 bases and J by 7 bases, with 14 bases between the two germline ends. CDR3 residues: CASSSEAPKNEQFF. CDR3 coding DNA: TGTGCCAGCAGCTCGGAGGCCCCGAAGAATGAGCAGTTCTTC.

This chain connects TRBV4-2 to TRBJ1-1; D might be TRBD1 (5 bases). V dropped 0 bases and J dropped 10 bases, with 12 bases sitting between them. The CDR3 is 13 residues long. Germline CDR1 reads LGHNA; CDR2 reads YNFKEQ. The CDR3 region is CASSQDRGRAAFF. The CDR3 nucleotides read TGTGCCAGCAGCCAAGATAGGGGCAGGGCAGCTTTCTTT.

The gene calls are TRBV10-1 and TRBJ2-2; TRBD1 is a possible D gene (5 bases). Trimming stripped 3 bases from V and 5 bases from J, with 10 bases between. The CDR3 runs to 14 residues. Germline-derived CDR1 and CDR2 are WNHNN and SYGVQD (reference sequence). In nucleotides, the CDR3 is TGCGCCAGCAGTGACAGGGCCGGGACCGGGGAGCTGTTTTTT. Amino acid sequence: CASSDRAGTGELFF.

The chain is built from TRBV27 and TRBJ1-5, with 10 bases aligning to TRBD1. The V segment lost 2 bases and the J segment 10 bases; nucleotides outside the gene matches: 2. The germline V gene has CDR1 MNHEY and CDR2 SMNVEV (reference sequence). CDR3 size: 13 residues. The CDR3 DNA sequence: TGTGCCAGCAGTTTAGACAGGGGGCAACCCCAGCATTTT. As protein: CASSLDRGQPQHF.

V and J are TRBV19 and TRBJ2-6, with TRBD1 as a possible D gene (5 bases). Per the germline V gene, CDR1 is LNHDA and CDR2 is SQIVND (reference sequence). Deletions cut 0 bases from V and 2 bases from J, with 11 bases between. The CDR3 runs to 17 residues. The CDR3 nucleotides are TGTGCCAGTAGTATAGATCAAGGGGTCCCTGGGGCCAACGTCCTGACTTTC. As protein: CASSIDQGVPGANVLTF.

The V gene is TRBV7-2, the J gene TRBJ2-6; D possibly corresponds to TRBD1 (5 bases). Germline CDR1 SGHTA, CDR2 FQGNSA. The CDR3 contains 13 residues. V was cut by 4 bases and J by 6 bases, with 7 bases left in between. CDR3 region: CASSSGQANVLTF. CDR3 nucleotides: TGTGCCAGCAGCTCAGGACAGGCCAACGTCCTGACTTTC. Combining the CDR3 with reference TRBV7-2 and TRBJ2-6 gives the whole variable domain GAGVSQSPSNKVTEKGKDVELRCDPISGHTALYWYRQSLGQGLEFLIYFQGNSAPDKSGLPSDRFSAERTGGSVSTLTIQRTQQEDSAVYLCASSSGQANVLTFGAGSRLTVL.

The genes are TRBV7-9 and TRBJ2-3; D not resolved. CDR1 SEHNR and CDR2 FQNEAQ come from the germline V gene (reference sequence). The CDR3 runs 12 residues. The germline V and J ends were trimmed by 5 bases and 0 bases, with 3 bases remaining between them. The CDR3 protein is CASSTSTDTQYF. The CDR3 nucleotides read TGTGCCAGCAGCACTAGCACAGATACGCAGTATTTT.

V is TRBV29-1 and J is TRBJ2-5, with D maybe TRBD1 (6 bases). The CDR3 length is 13 residues. With 6 bases removed from V and 2 bases from J, the gap between germline ends came to 13 bases. Germline loops: CDR1 SQVTM, CDR2 ANQGSEA. This chain's CDR3 is CSVAKGVQETQYF. In DNA form, the CDR3 reads TGCAGCGTCGCTAAGGGGGTACAAGAGACCCAGTACTTC.

This chain uses TRBV14 with TRBJ1-3; no definite D call. This CDR3 has 13 residues. In germline, CDR1 is SGHDN, CDR2 FVKESK. With 4 bases removed from V and 1 base from J, the gap between germline ends came to 5 bases. CDR3 in amino acids: CASSLPSGNTIYF. CDR3 DNA: TGTGCCAGCAGCCTCCCATCTGGAAACACCATATATTTT.

This rearrangement joins TRBV7-9 to TRBJ1-1; perhaps TRBD1 as D (5 bases). The CDR3 has 14 amino acids. V lost 4 bases, J lost 0 bases, and 9 bases lay in between. Per the germline V gene, CDR1 is SEHNR and CDR2 is FQNEAQ (reference sequence). The CDR3 here is CASSSGVMNTEAFF. As DNA, the CDR3 is TGTGCCAGCAGCTCGGGGGTCATGAACACTGAAGCTTTCTTT. Supplemented by reference TRBV7-9 and TRBJ1-1, the full variable domain reads DTGVSQNPRHKITKRGQNVTFRCDPISEHNRLYWYRQTLGQGPEFLTYFQNEAQLEKSRLLSDRFSAERPKGSFSTLEIQRTEQGDSAMYLCASSSGVMNTEAFFGQGTRLTVV.

This clone has just one count. The chain uses TRBV19 and TRBJ1-5; possibly TRBD1 for D (6 bases). The CDR3 loop spans 16 amino acids. Per the germline V gene, CDR1 is LNHDA and CDR2 is SQIVND (reference sequence). V gave up 1 base and J gave up 5 bases, with 15 bases separating them. For the CDR3, the DNA is TGTGCCAGTAGTATAGGGGCCAGGGGAGTGGATCAGCCCCAGCATTTT. Amino acids: CASSIGARGVDQPQHF.

V gene TRBV9 combines with J gene TRBJ2-1; 14 positions match TRBD2. CDR1 is SGDLS, CDR2 YYNGEE, per germline. The CDR3 covers 19 residues. J lost 7 bases, V lost 0 bases, and 12 bases had no gene match. This CDR3 reads CASSVDTGLAGGIKNEQFF. The CDR3, as DNA: TGTGCCAGCAGCGTAGATACCGGACTAGCGGGAGGTATAAAGAATGAGCAGTTCTTC.